These 20 T cell receptor beta chains were all obtained from the same sample, sequenced in a study of cytomegalovirus exposure and HLA in healthy donors. PCR was performed using 60 Vbeta and 13 Jbeta primers. TCRdb's table, derived via immunoSEQ multiplex PCR, lists solely in-frame clones and lacks some. The sample totals 150,000 or so clones. Input material: PBMCs. Every receptor here comes from a man aged 18 to 35 in good health and CMV-seronegative.

This chain uses TRBV4-3 with TRBJ2-6; perhaps TRBD1 as D (6 bases). CDR1 LGHNA and CDR2 YSLEER come from the germline V gene. The V and J ends lost 0 bases and 1 base respectively, with 13 bases between them. The length of the CDR3 is 18 residues. CDR3 amino acids: CASSQEFIGTSGANVLTF. In nucleotides, the CDR3 is TGCGCCAGCAGCCAAGAGTTTATAGGGACATCTGGGGCCAACGTCCTGACTTTC.

The J gene is TRBJ2-7, the V gene TRBV7-2; D is unresolved. Germline-derived CDR1 and CDR2 are SGHTA and FQGNSA. CDR3 length: 14 amino acids. V gave up 3 bases and J gave up 2 bases, with 11 bases separating them. DNA for the CDR3: TGTGCCAGCAGCTTCTCAGGCCCCCCCTACGAGCAGTACTTC. Its protein product is CASSFSGPPYEQYF.

The CDR3 protein is CASSWGQTNEKLFF. The CDR3 coding sequence is TGTGCCAGCAGCTGGGGACAAACTAATGAAAAACTGTTTTTT. This chain uses TRBV5-5 with TRBJ1-4; D might be TRBD1 (6 bases). The CDR3 consists of 14 residues. With 3 bases removed from V and 1 base from J, the gap between germline ends came to 7 bases. Per germline, CDR1 SGHKS and CDR2 YYEKEE (reference sequence). The full variable domain, with the rest looked up from reference TRBV5-5 and TRBJ1-4, is DAGVTQSPTHLIKTRGQQVTLRCSPISGHKSVSWYQQVLGQGPQFIFQYYEKEERGRGNFPDRFSARQFPNYSSELNVNALLLGDSALYLCASSWGQTNEKLFFGSGTQLSVL.

The gene calls are TRBV5-6 and TRBJ1-6, with D possibly being TRBD1 (6 bases). Trimming cost V 6 bases and J 7 bases, with 20 bases left between them. The CDR3 runs 16 residues. CDR1 and CDR2 from the germline V gene are SGHDT and YYEEEE. The CDR3 here is CASTSTLQGWNSPLHF. CDR3 bases: TGTGCCAGCACCTCTACTCTACAGGGTTGGAATTCACCCCTCCACTTT.

The genes are TRBV9 and TRBJ2-3; D is possibly TRBD1 (6 bases). V was cut by 4 bases and J by 9 bases, with 12 bases left in between. Per the germline V gene, CDR1 is SGDLS and CDR2 is YYNGEE. This CDR3 has 12 amino acids. CDR3 in DNA: TGTGCCAGCAGCCCCCAGGGGAACACGCAGTATTTT. Translating it yields CASSPQGNTQYF.

This chain links TRBV7-2 with TRBJ2-5, with D uncertain. The DNA end is more similar to TRBJ2-7, so the J call may be wrong. CDR3 length equals 12 residues. CDR1 and CDR2 from the germline V gene are SGHTA and FQGNSA. For the CDR3, the DNA is TGTGCCAGCAGCTTAAGCCGTTACGAGCAGTACTTC. Protein product: CASSLSRYEQYF.

The chain employs TRBV28 and TRBJ1-6; no reliable D call. Germline CDR1 reads MDHEN; CDR2 reads SYDVKM. Trimming removed 5 bases from V and 6 bases from J, with 11 bases in between. CDR3 size: 14 residues. CDR3 region: CASSPGRGNSPLHF. DNA for the CDR3: TGTGCCAGCAGTCCTGGCCGGGGTAATTCACCCCTCCACTTT.

V gene TRBV19 combines with J gene TRBJ2-5; 7 nucleotides align to TRBD1. Losses at the gene ends were 4 bases for V and 4 bases for J; bases not matched to a gene: 6. The CDR3 has 14 amino acids. Per the germline V gene, CDR1 is LNHDA and CDR2 is SQIVND (reference sequence). The CDR3 sequence is CASSTGQPGETQYF. The CDR3 nucleotides are TGTGCCAGTAGTACGGGACAGCCGGGAGAGACCCAGTACTTC. The whole variable domain, filled in from reference TRBV19 and TRBJ2-5, reads DGGITQSPKYLFRKEGQNVTLSCEQNLNHDAMYWYRQDPGQGLRLIYYSQIVNDFQKGDIAEGYSVSREKKESFPLTVTSAQKNPTAFYLCASSTGQPGETQYFGPGTRLLVL.

This chain links TRBV7-6 with TRBJ2-5, with TRBD2 identical over 8 bases. Germline trimming cut 3 bases from V and 1 base from J; bases unmatched to any gene: 10. Germline CDR1 SGHVS, CDR2 FNYEAQ. The CDR3 has 17 amino acids. CDR3 protein: CASSFPRAGDVQETQYF. DNA of the CDR3: TGTGCCAGCAGCTTCCCGCGAGCGGGAGACGTCCAAGAGACCCAGTACTTC.

This chain joins TRBV4-3 and TRBJ1-3; TRBD1 might be the D (6 bases). Trimming left V 2 bases short and J 4 bases short, with 15 bases between. Germline lookup yields CDR1 LGHNA and CDR2 YSLEER. This CDR3 has 16 residues. In DNA form, the CDR3 reads TGCGCCAGCAGCCAACAATCTCCGGGGACAGGAAACACCATATATTTT. Its protein product is CASSQQSPGTGNTIYF.

The chain recombines TRBV6-4 with TRBJ2-5, with a possible D match to TRBD1 (6 bases). V lost 3 bases, J lost 2 bases, and 16 bases lay in between. CDR3 length: 16 residues. CDR1 MRHNA and CDR2 SNTAGT come from the germline V gene. The CDR3 protein is CASSELDSGQQETQYF. In DNA, the CDR3 is TGTGCCAGCAGTGAACTCGACAGCGGACAGCAAGAGACCCAGTACTTC.

The gene calls are TRBV14 and TRBJ2-5, with D possibly matching TRBD2 (6 bases). V gave up 2 bases and J gave up 9 bases, with 13 bases separating them. Germline lookup yields CDR1 SGHDN and CDR2 FVKESK. The CDR3 is made up of 13 amino acids. The CDR3 coding sequence is TGTGCCAGCAGCCAAAGTCTAGCGAGGGCCCAGTACTTC. Amino acids: CASSQSLARAQYF.

The chain uses TRBV6-5 and TRBJ2-3; D perhaps matches TRBD2 (5 bases). The CDR3 is 16 amino acids. V was shortened by 2 bases and J by 1 base, with 13 bases between the two germline ends. In germline, CDR1 is MNHEY, CDR2 SVGAGI. CDR3 nucleotides: TGTGCCAGCAGTTACAGGCACCTCGGGGGCACAGATACGCAGTATTTT. Its translation is CASSYRHLGGTDTQYF.

The chain joins TRBV30 to TRBJ2-2; tentative D call: TRBD1 (5 bases). Germline lookup yields CDR1 GTSNPN and CDR2 SVGIG (reference sequence). Trimming left V 4 bases short and J 0 bases short, with 6 bases between. This CDR3 has 13 amino acids. The CDR3 DNA reads as TGTGCCTGGACAGGGACGAACACCGGGGAGCTGTTTTTT. Protein: CAWTGTNTGELFF.

CDR3 DNA: TGTGCCAGCAGCCGTCCCGGGACAGGGCCGCCCCGGATCGAGCAGTACTTC. Its protein product is CASSRPGTGPPRIEQYF. V gene TRBV11-2 combines with J gene TRBJ2-7; 9 nucleotides match TRBD1. V shed 5 bases and J 6 bases; nucleotides not matched to a gene: 17. Looked up from germline, CDR1 is SGHAT and CDR2 is FQNNGV. The CDR3 consists of 17 residues.

The CDR3 loop reads CASTRSASGANVLTF. The CDR3 DNA reads TGTGCCAGCACCCGAAGCGCTTCTGGGGCCAACGTCCTGACTTTC. The chain joins TRBV6-5 to TRBJ2-6; D is unresolved. V was pared by 7 bases and J by 1 base, with 11 bases between. The CDR3 contains 15 residues. Germline CDR1 is MNHEY and CDR2 is SVGAGI.

The chain joins TRBV19 to TRBJ1-5; 8 positions agree with TRBD1. The CDR3 consists of 14 residues. Trimming took 2 bases from V and 6 from J; bases not matched to a gene: 3. Looked up from germline, CDR1 is LNHDA and CDR2 is SQIVND (reference sequence). CDR3 residues: CASSIRTGFQPQHF. Here the CDR3 DNA reads TGTGCCAGTAGTATAAGGACAGGGTTTCAGCCCCAGCATTTT.

V usage is TRBV14 and J usage is TRBJ2-2, with D possibly being TRBD1 (5 bases). V lost 2 bases to trimming and J lost 9 bases, with 7 bases between them. Looked up from germline, CDR1 is SGHDN and CDR2 is FVKESK. This CDR3 has 12 amino acids. The CDR3: CASSQSGRELFF. Written as DNA, the CDR3 is TGTGCCAGCAGCCAATCAGGGAGGGAGCTGTTTTTT. Full variable domain (outside the CDR3, taken from reference TRBV14 and TRBJ2-2): EAGVTQFPSHSVIEKGQTVTLRCDPISGHDNLYWYRRVMGKEIKFLLHFVKESKQDESGMPNNRFLAERTGGTYSTLKVQPAELEDSGVYFCASSQSGRELFFGEGSRLTVL.

The chain employs TRBV2 and TRBJ2-1; TRBD1 is a possible D gene (6 bases). The CDR3 spans 15 residues. The V end lost 2 bases, the J end lost 9 bases, and 17 bases lay between the germline ends. The germline gives CDR1 SNHLY, CDR2 FYNNEI. CDR3 sequence: CASSEMDSALGEQFF. The CDR3 DNA reads as TGTGCCAGCAGTGAAATGGACAGTGCCTTAGGTGAGCAGTTCTTC.

The chain links TRBV6-1 to TRBJ1-5; D unresolved. This CDR3 comprises 14 residues. The germline CDR1 and CDR2 sequences are MNHNS and SASEGT. Trimming removed 2 bases from V and 6 bases from J, with 11 bases in between. CDR3 sequence: CASSEMAGSQPQHF. The DNA of the CDR3 is TGTGCCAGCAGTGAAATGGCGGGGAGTCAGCCCCAGCATTTT.